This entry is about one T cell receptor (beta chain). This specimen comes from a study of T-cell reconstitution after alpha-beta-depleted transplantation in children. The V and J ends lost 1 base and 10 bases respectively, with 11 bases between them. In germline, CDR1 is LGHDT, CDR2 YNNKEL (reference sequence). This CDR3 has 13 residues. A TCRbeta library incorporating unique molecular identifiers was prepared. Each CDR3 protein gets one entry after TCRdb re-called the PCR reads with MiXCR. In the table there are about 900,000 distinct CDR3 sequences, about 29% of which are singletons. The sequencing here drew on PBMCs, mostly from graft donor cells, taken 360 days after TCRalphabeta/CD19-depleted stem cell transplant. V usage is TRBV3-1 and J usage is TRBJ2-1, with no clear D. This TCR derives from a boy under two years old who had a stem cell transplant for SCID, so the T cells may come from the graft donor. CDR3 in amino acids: CASSQGQQREQFF. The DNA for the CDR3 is TGTGCCAGCAGCCAAGGCCAACAGAGGGAGCAGTTCTTC.